This is a list of T cell receptor beta chains from one sample in a study of shared clonotypes between healthy human individuals. Sequenced by immunoSEQ multiplex PCR; TCRdb stores in-frame clones only, minus some. The sample holds 2 million to 3 million clones; more than 85% are singletons and the top ten take about 0.34%. The specimen was naive CD4+ T cells from PBMCs. These receptors were obtained from a man aged 18 to 30 in good health. Some clones in this sample may be carry-over from other donors' samples. Each CDR3 is given with its conserved first and last residue. The D gene is left open where the match is weak. Clone size, where shown, is once, few, many, or a class for clones that have expanded.

TRBV18	-	18	-	TRBJ2-1	CASSPPTAGQGAYNEQFF	TGTGCCAGCTCACCACCAACGGCGGGACAAGGTGCCTACAATGAGCAGTTCTTC
TRBV9	-	14	-	TRBJ1-1	CASSVGPGPSEAFF	TGTGCCAGCAGCGTAGGTCCGGGGCCCAGTGAAGCTTTCTTT
TRBV29-1	-	15	-	TRBJ1-2	CSASLFYRTNYGYTF	TGCAGCGCTAGTCTCTTTTACCGTACAAACTATGGCTACACCTTC
TRBV6-6	-	14	TRBD2	TRBJ2-7	CASSGLAETYEQYF	TGTGCCAGCAGCGGACTAGCGGAAACCTACGAGCAGTACTTC
TRBV28	-	14	-	TRBJ1-4	CASVQGATNEKLFF	TGTGCCAGCGTTCAGGGAGCAACTAATGAAAAACTGTTTTTT
TRBV6-5	-	15	-	TRBJ2-1	CASSPTGVSYNEQFF	TGTGCCAGCAGCCCGACGGGGGTCTCCTACAATGAGCAGTTCTTC
TRBV7-3	-	14	-	TRBJ1-6	CASSLQGLNSPLHF	TGTGCCAGCAGCTTACAGGGGCTTAATTCACCCCTCCACTTT
TRBV28	-	14	TRBD1	TRBJ1-1	CASRHGTGATEAFF	TGTGCCAGCAGGCACGGGACAGGGGCCACTGAAGCTTTCTTT
TRBV6-6	-	14	-	TRBJ2-7	CASSHSGRSYEQYF	TGTGCCAGCAGTCACAGTGGGAGGAGCTACGAGCAGTACTTC
TRBV4-3	-	15	-	TRBJ2-7	CASSQGGQRTYEQYF	TGCGCCAGCAGCCAAGGAGGACAGCGAACCTACGAGCAGTACTTC
TRBV2	once	14	-	TRBJ2-3	CASEERVESDTQYF	TGTGCCAGCGAAGAGCGGGTGGAATCAGATACGCAGTATTTT
TRBV10-2	-	14	TRBD1	TRBJ1-1	CASTLTGVNTEAFF	TGCGCCAGCACCCTGACAGGGGTGAACACTGAAGCTTTCTTT
TRBV11-2	-	16	TRBD2	TRBJ2-7	CASSRLLLAAPYEQYF	TGTGCCAGCAGCCGCCTTCTTCTAGCGGCACCCTACGAGCAGTACTTC
TRBV5-4	-	15	TRBD2	TRBJ2-3	CASSLETSGGDTQYF	TGTGCCAGCAGCTTGGAGACTAGCGGGGGGGATACGCAGTATTTT
TRBV5-1	-	14	TRBD2	TRBJ2-3	CASSPGLATDTQYF	TGCGCCAGCAGCCCGGGACTAGCAACAGATACGCAGTATTTT
TRBV18	-	20	TRBD2	TRBJ2-3	CASSPPRSPLAGGVSDTQYF	TGTGCCAGCTCACCACCGCGCTCTCCGCTAGCGGGAGGTGTCTCAGATACGCAGTATTTT
TRBV28	-	15	-	TRBJ2-5	CASSSPTRVQETQYF	TGTGCCAGCAGTTCCCCCACCCGGGTACAAGAGACCCAGTACTTC
TRBV6-5	-	13	-	TRBJ1-5	CASMRGREQPQHF	TGTGCCAGCATGCGAGGGCGAGAACAGCCCCAGCATTTT
TRBV2	-	13	-	TRBJ1-1	CASSDRWNTEAFF	TGTGCCAGCAGTGATAGATGGAACACTGAAGCTTTCTTT
TRBV29-1	-	15	TRBD2	TRBJ2-7	CSVSGASGASYEQYF	TGCAGCGTTAGCGGGGCTAGCGGGGCCTCCTACGAGCAGTACTTC
TRBV11-2	-	18	-	TRBJ1-1	CASSLVFWGIDGNTEAFF	TGTGCCAGCAGCTTAGTGTTTTGGGGGATCGACGGGAACACTGAAGCTTTCTTT
TRBV11-2	-	13	-	TRBJ1-2	CASSSFGRYGYTF	TGTGCCAGCAGCTCTTTCGGTCGCTATGGCTACACCTTC
TRBV29-1	-	13	-	TRBJ2-7	CSVVGRFSYEQYF	TGCAGCGTTGTCGGACGGTTCTCCTACGAGCAGTACTTC
TRBV5-1	-	15	TRBD1	TRBJ2-3	CASSSRTGNTDTQYF	TGCGCCAGCAGCTCGCGGACAGGGAACACAGATACGCAGTATTTT
TRBV19	once	13	-	TRBJ2-5	CASSTGSQETQYF	TGTGCCAGTAGTACCGGGAGCCAAGAGACCCAGTACTTC
TRBV19	once	19	TRBD2	TRBJ2-2	CASSLRPSSGLASTGELFF	TGTGCCAGTAGTCTCCGCCCATCGAGCGGACTAGCGTCCACCGGGGAGCTGTTTTTT
TRBV9	-	15	TRBD2	TRBJ2-1	CASSVGFSGSGEQFF	TGTGCCAGCAGCGTAGGTTTTAGCGGGAGTGGTGAGCAGTTCTTC
TRBV5-1	-	15	-	TRBJ1-2	CASSGSGGSTYGYTF	TGCGCCAGCAGCGGGTCCGGGGGGTCCACCTATGGCTACACCTTC
TRBV14	-	19	TRBD2	TRBJ2-1	CASSRTWLGLAGDKDEQFF	TGTGCCAGCAGCCGGACATGGTTGGGACTAGCGGGAGATAAAGATGAGCAGTTCTTC
TRBV9	-	17	TRBD1	TRBJ2-1	CASSVDFRRTGFNEQFF	TGTGCCAGCAGCGTAGATTTTCGGAGGACAGGGTTCAATGAGCAGTTCTTC
TRBV5-1	-	14	TRBD1	TRBJ2-7	CASSPRRDRGEQYF	TGCGCCAGCAGTCCGCGAAGGGACAGGGGTGAGCAGTACTTC
TRBV7-2	-	15	-	TRBJ1-2	CASSLAVGGQNGYTF	TGTGCCAGCAGCCTCGCGGTCGGGGGGCAAAATGGCTACACCTTC
TRBV27	-	18	TRBD1	TRBJ2-7	CASSFASPRTGTSYEQYF	TGTGCCAGCAGCTTCGCATCTCCTCGGACAGGGACCTCCTACGAGCAGTACTTC
TRBV10-3	-	11	-	TRBJ1-2	CAISESGGYTF	TGTGCCATCAGTGAGTCTGGTGGCTACACCTTC
TRBV6-1	-	12	-	TRBJ2-7	CASRLTGLEQYF	TGTGCCAGCAGACTTACAGGGCTCGAGCAGTACTTC
TRBV5-1	once	16	-	TRBJ1-2	CASSLDVTLGSYGYTF	TGCGCCAGCAGCTTGGATGTAACTCTAGGCTCGTATGGCTACACCTTC
TRBV6-5	-	15	TRBD2	TRBJ2-7	CASSWTSGSSYEQYF	TGTGCCAGCAGTTGGACTAGCGGGAGCTCCTACGAGCAGTACTTC
TRBV6-6	-	14	-	TRBJ2-7	CASRPLGEPYEQYF	TGTGCCAGCAGGCCCCTAGGGGAACCCTACGAGCAGTACTTC
TRBV27	-	15	-	TRBJ2-1	CASSSWGGPYNEQFF	TGTGCCAGCAGTTCATGGGGGGGGCCCTACAATGAGCAGTTCTTC
TRBV9	-	16	TRBD2	TRBJ2-7	CASSVLGSGSIYEQYF	TGTGCCAGCAGCGTATTAGGTAGCGGGAGTATCTACGAGCAGTACTTC
TRBV5-1	once	13	TRBD1	TRBJ1-2	CASSRQGAYGYTF	TGCGCCAGCAGCCGACAGGGGGCCTATGGCTACACCTTC
TRBV30	-	13	TRBD2	TRBJ2-5	CAWGLAGVETQYF	TGTGCCTGGGGACTAGCGGGAGTTGAGACCCAGTACTTC